This entry lists 8 T cell receptor beta chains sequenced from one sample in a study of cytotoxic CD8 clonotypes in ibrutinib-treated CLL. Assay used: immunoSEQ multiplex PCR; TCRdb lists only in-frame clones, some missing. This table holds 97,000 or so clones, about 72% found once. Source: PBMCs, taken after 12 months of ibrutinib treatment. The receptor set was obtained from a human donor with chronic lymphocytic leukemia.

This chain connects TRBV27 to TRBJ1-5; the match to TRBD1 covers 12 bases. This CDR3 region has 15 residues. Losses at the gene ends were 5 bases for V and 7 bases for J; bases not matched to a gene: 6. CDR1 and CDR2 from the germline V gene are MNHEY and SMNVEV (reference sequence). CDR3 coding DNA: TGTGCCAGCAGTCCCGGGACAGGGGGCGTACAGCCCCAGCATTTT. It is translated as CASSPGTGGVQPQHF.

V gene TRBV10-2 combines with J gene TRBJ1-2; D ambiguous. Deletions cut 6 bases from V and 5 bases from J, with 16 bases between. The CDR3 spans 14 residues. CDR1 is WSHSY, CDR2 SAAADI, per germline. CDR3 residues: CASSTDVRDYGYTF. CDR3 DNA sequence: TGCGCCAGCAGCACAGATGTCCGCGATTATGGCTACACCTTC.

The chain is built from TRBV6-1 and TRBJ2-2, with unresolved D. Germline V lookup: CDR1 MNHNS, CDR2 SASEGT. The V end lost 6 bases, the J end lost 4 bases, and 12 bases lay between the germline ends. The CDR3 runs 14 residues. The CDR3 DNA reads as TGTGCCAGCAGATCGGACCGGTTCACCGGGGAGCTGTTTTTT. Residues: CASRSDRFTGELFF.

The gene calls are TRBV7-2 and TRBJ2-7; no clear D. Germline V gene lookup returns CDR1 SGHTA and CDR2 FQGNSA. This CDR3 spans 11 amino acids. V was pared by 5 bases and J by 3 bases, with 5 bases between. CDR3 in DNA: TGTGCCAGCAGCCTTCTCTACGAGCAGTACTTC. It translates to CASSLLYEQYF.

The V gene is TRBV5-1, the J gene TRBJ1-6, with TRBD1 matching 8 bases. This CDR3 has 16 amino acids. V lost 0 bases, J lost 8 bases, and 7 bases stayed unmatched. Germline CDR1 and CDR2: SGHRS and YFSETQ. CDR3 in amino acids: CASSLGGTGRDSPLHF. The CDR3 DNA follows: TGCGCCAGCAGCTTGGGGGGGACAGGACGGGATTCACCCCTCCACTTT.

J is TRBJ2-3 and V is TRBV4-1, with TRBD2 matching 10 bases. CDR1 is MGHRA, CDR2 YSYEKL, per germline. CDR3 size: 16 residues. The J segment lost 2 bases and the V segment lost 2 bases, leaving 4 bases of the junction unmatched. CDR3 nucleotide sequence: TGCGCCAGCAGCCAAAATAGCGGGGGGAACACAGATACGCAGTATTTT. Encoded protein: CASSQNSGGNTDTQYF.

The chain has TRBV7-2 and TRBJ2-2; the match to TRBD1 covers 7 bases. This CDR3 has 15 residues. The ends lost 8 bases at V and 5 bases at J; junction bases unmatched: 11. Germline-derived CDR1 and CDR2 are SGHTA and FQGNSA. The CDR3 is CASATRGRGTGELFF. The CDR3 DNA is TGTGCCAGCGCGACAAGGGGGCGAGGGACCGGGGAGCTGTTTTTT. Full variable domain (remainder filled in from reference TRBV7-2 and TRBJ2-2): GAGVSQSPSNKVTEKGKDVELRCDPISGHTALYWYRQSLGQGLEFLIYFQGNSAPDKSGLPSDRFSAERTGGSVSTLTIQRTQQEDSAVYLCASATRGRGTGELFFGEGSRLTVL.

This chain joins TRBV27 and TRBJ1-5; D is undetermined. The CDR3 extends over 15 amino acids. Germline V gene lookup returns CDR1 MNHEY and CDR2 SMNVEV (reference sequence). Between the trimmed V and J ends, which lost 2 bases and 3 bases, there was a span of 11 bases. The chain's CDR3 is CASSLSPGLNQPQHF. The CDR3 DNA reads TGTGCCAGCAGTTTAAGCCCGGGTCTCAATCAGCCCCAGCATTTT.